This T cell receptor (beta chain) is from a study of CD8 T cells in Susac syndrome. General observations from the study: It was acknowledged in the study that its TCR sequencing and HLA analysis involved a relatively small number of individuals.

Reverse transcription used about 0.45 to 1 ug RNA and random hexamers. The immunoSEQ assay covered 54 Vbeta and 13 Jbeta segments for CDR3. One entry per CDR3 protein, called by TCRdb with MiXCR from the immunoSEQ multiplex PCR reads. This sample has some 190,000 distinct CDR3 sequences, with 95% found just once. The study sequenced TCR beta in blood CD8+ and CD4+ T cells. In its sample, this clonotype was seen once. Antigen specificity is unknown. This receptor was taken from a human donor with multiple sclerosis. The material sequenced was CD4+ T cells from PBMCs.

CDR3 in amino acids: CASSSRQLYQPQHF. The CDR3 nucleotides read TGTGCCAGCAGTTCTCGACAGCTTTATCAGCCCCAGCATTTT. This chain joins TRBV6-2 or TRBV6-3 and TRBJ1-5; TRBD1 is a possible D gene (5 bases). The CDR3 has 14 residues. Germline values: CDR1 MNHEY, CDR2 SVGEGT. Trimming cost V 4 bases and J 5 bases, with 12 bases left between them.